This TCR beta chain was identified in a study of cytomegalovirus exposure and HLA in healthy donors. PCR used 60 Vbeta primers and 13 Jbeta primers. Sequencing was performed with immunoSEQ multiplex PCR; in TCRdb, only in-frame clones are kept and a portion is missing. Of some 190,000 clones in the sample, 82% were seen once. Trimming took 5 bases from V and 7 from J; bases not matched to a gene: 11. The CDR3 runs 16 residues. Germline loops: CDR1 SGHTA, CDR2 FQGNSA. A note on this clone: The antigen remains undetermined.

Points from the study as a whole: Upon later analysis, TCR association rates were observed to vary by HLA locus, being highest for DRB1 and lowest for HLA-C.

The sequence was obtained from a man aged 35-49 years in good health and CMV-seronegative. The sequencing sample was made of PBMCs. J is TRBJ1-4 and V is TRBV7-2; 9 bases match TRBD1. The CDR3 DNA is TGTGCCAGCAGCCCACCCCGGGACAGGGCGGGTGAAAAACTGTTTTTT. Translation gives CASSPPRDRAGEKLFF.